The present T cell receptor beta chain was sequenced within a study of T cell changes during pregnancy in multiple sclerosis. The germline gives CDR1 SGHTA, CDR2 FQGTGA. The CDR3 runs 19 residues. Trimming at V came to 1 base and at J to 0 bases, leaving 10 bases not matched to a gene. TCRdb's table, derived via immunoSEQ multiplex PCR, lists solely in-frame clones and lacks some. The sample lists fewer than 150,000 clones, 96% occurring once. The clonotype was recovered from a female donor with multiple sclerosis, enrolled in a pregnancy study. This rearrangement joins TRBV7-3 to TRBJ2-2; TRBD1 agrees at 8 bases. The sequences come from peripheral blood, collected after pregnancy. The DNA of the CDR3 is TGTGCCAGCAGCTTAAATTTTTGGACAGGGACATCGAACACCGGGGAGCTGTTTTTT. Protein sequence: CASSLNFWTGTSNTGELFF.